This T cell receptor beta chain was found in a study of identical twins. Using its own MiXCR run on the 5' RACE reads, TCRdb lists one record per CDR3 protein. In the table there are about 530,000 distinct CDR3 sequences, 20% to 25% of which are singletons. This CDR3 contains 14 residues. Germline loops: CDR1 LNHNV, CDR2 YYDKDF (reference sequence). The germline V and J ends were trimmed by 5 bases and 2 bases, with 10 bases remaining between them. This sample was also put to use in a study of yellow fever vaccine responses in identical twins. That source reports: Twins' vaccine T cell response reportedly seemed partly convergent, partly personalized.

Sequencing was done on a sample of CD4+ T cells sorted from blood. The gene calls are TRBV15 and TRBJ2-1; D is possibly TRBD2 (5 bases). This TCR came from a woman under 30 in good health. The CDR3 DNA reads as TGTGCCACCAGCCGAAGCGGTACCTACAATGAGCAGTTCTTC. It translates to CATSRSGTYNEQFF. Variable domain in full (rest from reference TRBV15 and TRBJ2-1): DAMVIQNPRYQVTQFGKPVTLSCSQTLNHNVMYWYQQKSSQAPKLLFHYYDKDFNNEADTPDNFQSRRPNTSFCFLDIRSPGLGDTAMYLCATSRSGTYNEQFFGPGTRLTVL.